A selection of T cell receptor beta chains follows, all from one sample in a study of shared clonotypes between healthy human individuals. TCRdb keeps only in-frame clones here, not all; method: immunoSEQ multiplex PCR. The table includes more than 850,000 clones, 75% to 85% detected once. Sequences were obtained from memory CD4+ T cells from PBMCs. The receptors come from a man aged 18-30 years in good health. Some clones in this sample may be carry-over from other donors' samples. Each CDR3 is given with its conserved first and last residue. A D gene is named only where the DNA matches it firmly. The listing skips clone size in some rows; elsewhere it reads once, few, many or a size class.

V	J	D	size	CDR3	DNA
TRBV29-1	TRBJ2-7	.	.	CSVEWYAGAHEQYF	TGCAGCGTTGAATGGTACGCAGGGGCCCACGAGCAGTACTTC
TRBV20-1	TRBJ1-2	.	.	CSASAPPDTF	TGCAGTGCTAGTGCCCCTCCGGATACCTTC
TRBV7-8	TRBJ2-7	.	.	CASSLALSYEQYF	TGTGCCAGCAGCTTAGCTCTTTCCTACGAGCAGTACTTC
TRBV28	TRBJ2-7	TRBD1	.	CASTPSSRQGQYF	TGTGCCAGCACACCCTCCTCCCGACAGGGCCAGTACTTC
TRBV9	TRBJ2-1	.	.	CASSFREGDEQFF	TGTGCCAGCAGCTTCCGCGAGGGCGATGAGCAGTTCTTC
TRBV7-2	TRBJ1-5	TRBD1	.	CASSLRTGDNQPQHF	TGTGCCAGCAGCCTGAGGACAGGGGACAATCAGCCCCAGCATTTT
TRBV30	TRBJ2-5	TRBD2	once	CAGTGLAGETQYF	TGTGCCGGAACGGGACTAGCGGGAGAGACCCAGTACTTC
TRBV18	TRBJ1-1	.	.	CASSASVGNTEAFF	TGTGCCAGCTCAGCTTCGGTCGGGAACACTGAAGCTTTCTTT
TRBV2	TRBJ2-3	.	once	CATQAYTDTQYF	TGTGCCACCCAGGCGTATACAGATACGCAGTATTTT
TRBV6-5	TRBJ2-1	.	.	CASRSRDNEQFF	TGTGCCAGCAGGTCCCGGGACAATGAGCAGTTCTTC
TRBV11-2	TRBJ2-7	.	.	CASRISPWDGAYEQYF	TGTGCCAGCAGAATTTCGCCCTGGGATGGAGCCTACGAGCAGTACTTC
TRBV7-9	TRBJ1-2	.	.	CASSLLMDSEGCF	TGTGCCAGCAGCTTATTGATGGACTCTGAGGGTTGCTTC
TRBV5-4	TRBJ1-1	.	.	CASSRRGPNTEAFF	TGTGCCAGCAGCCGCAGGGGACCGAACACTGAAGCTTTCTTT
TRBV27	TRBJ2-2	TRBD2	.	CASSFGLAGGGELFF	TGTGCCAGCAGTTTCGGCCTAGCGGGAGGTGGGGAGCTGTTTTTT
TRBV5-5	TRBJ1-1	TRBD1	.	CASSSETDRRNTEAFF	TGTGCCAGCAGCTCGGAAACGGACAGGAGAAACACTGAAGCTTTCTTT